This T cell receptor (beta chain) was observed in a study of identical twins (TCRdb year 2016). A note on the overall study: TCR alpha and beta repertoires from monozygotic twins, unrelated adults of various ages and cord blood were deep-sequenced to test whether fetal clonotypes persist. To rule out contamination, the twin experiments were replicated at different times with different library preparation protocols.

All donors were healthy Caucasians. Three pairs of female monozygotic twins, all aged about 18 to 29 years, were included in the twin cohort. Positive isolation kits from Invitrogen were used to isolate CD4+ and CD8+ T cell populations. V drops 6 bases and J drops 3 bases, leaving 8 bases in between. The CDR3 runs 13 amino acids, cysteine and phenylalanine included. Of the read, only the CDR3 DNA is kept; its 39 bases are in frame from base 1. The research as a whole found: The excess sharing between twins in beta out-of-frame sequences was weaker because fewer shared sequences reduced the signal-to-noise ratio. Because the same donors could not be followed over many years, the conclusions depended on cross-sectional statistical analysis. In monozygotic twins, out-of-frame TCR alpha sharing was systematically underestimated by recombination models, although the models agreed with sharing between unrelated individuals. Zero-insertion analyses could be partly confounded by invariant T cells such as MAIT and iNKT, though diverse VJ usage argued against such confounding for most clonotypes. Compared with coincidental sharing between unrelated individuals, out-of-frame TCR alpha sequences shared between twins showed an excess of sequences with low generation probability. Fewer insertions were carried by abundant cord blood beta clonotypes; a weaker similar trend was observed in young adult naive repertoires, while no such trend was observed in memory repertoires.

This clonotype was counted ten times or more. Its antigen remains undetermined. Base qualities are not provided; no much larger clone lies one nucleotide away. Library preparation used 5' RACE. The run used an Illumina HiSeq 2000. A universal primer binding site was added through template switching, and the final cDNA carried a unique molecular identifier so that TCR cDNA molecules could be counted accurately. Specific primers in the conserved constant-segment region were used to synthesize first-strand cDNA for the TCR alpha and beta chains. To control for contamination, every cDNA library carried two barcodes: a SMART-Mk sample barcode plus Illumina barcodes. TruSeq adapter sequences and Illumina sample barcodes were added in two successive PCR steps. Sequencing of the TCR alpha and beta cDNA libraries was done on the Illumina HiSeq platform using custom primers. Per the original workflow: Unique molecular identifiers were extracted from raw reads with MiGEC, and CDR3 positions were determined with MiXCR. Recombination models were inferred per individual with the repgenHMM and IGoR tools using an EM algorithm. The tcR package in R was used for shared clonotype analysis, with sharing normalized by the product of cloneset sizes. Out-of-frame nonproductive sequences were analyzed to study raw recombination free of thymic and clonal selection effects. Through fastp at Q25 and MiXCR, TCRdb rebuilt clones from the public reads, retaining in-frame beta chains. Entries are consolidated by CDR3 protein sequence, retaining the most common genes and DNA. The V and J calls, along with clone size, are taken from TCRdb and not from the paper's own processing. The sample includes 430,000 or so distinct CDR3 sequences, with 20% to 25% observed a single time. The ten most abundant clones make up 2.9% of the sample.

The data were also submitted as part of a second study, on T cells expressing NK-cell markers. As the second publication notes: In sorted CD3+CD56+NKG2C+, CD3+CD56+NKG2C- and CD3+CD56-NKG2C+ T-cell subsets from about eight donors, TCR beta-chain repertoires were profiled. Of the eight sequenced donors, seven were found to be HCMV-seropositive and one was found to be HCMV-seronegative. In several experiments an anti-gammadeltaTCR antibody was added to restrict sorting to alphabetaTCR-expressing T cells. For roughly six donors, the dominant CD3+CD56+NKG2C+ clonotypes were among the top 10 CD8+ clonotypes and accounted for roughly 1.0-7.5% of CD8+ T cells. Those dominant clonotypes were again the most abundant among CD3+CD56-NKG2C+ cells in a handful of donors, at roughly 25-60.1%. It remained unclear whether the expanded NKG2C-expressing T cell clones were specific for HCMV antigens. All eight donors whose samples were sequenced were randomly selected healthy volunteers, three of them men and five women. HCMV serostatus was determined by detecting HCMV-specific IgG in serum with a commercial ELISA kit. MIGEC handled demultiplexing of the reads and grouping by UMI, while MiTCR was used to assemble and quantify clonotypes. Only TCR cDNA sequences supported by at least two reads were kept to exclude erroneous sequences. The tcR package was used for downstream repertoire analysis, and clonotypes were matched across fractions by CDR3 nucleotide sequence plus V segment. VDJmatch was used to annotate antigen specificity against VDJdb, with one amino acid substitution in CDR3 permitted.

Rearrangement joined TRBV12-3 or TRBV12-4 to TRBJ2-2; a weak D assignment points to TRBD1 (5 bases agree). The sequence came from a woman aged 18 to 35 in good health. Sequencing was carried out using CD4+ T cells sorted from blood. The DNA sequence follows: TGTGCCAGCAGAGTCAGGGACACCGGGGAGCTGTTTTTT. Translated, it reads CASRVRDTGELFF.